This T cell receptor beta chain originates from a study of T cell changes during pregnancy in multiple sclerosis. J was trimmed by 5 bases and V by 4 bases; bases with no gene match: 4. The CDR3 extends over 14 amino acids. From germline, CDR1 is MNHNS and CDR2 SASEGT. TCRdb's copy holds only in-frame clones and misses some; the assay was immunoSEQ multiplex PCR. This table holds almost 50,000 clones, 85% to 95% found once. This chain joins TRBV6-1 and TRBJ2-1; 8 bases match TRBD1. The TCR originated in a female donor in good health, enrolled as a control in a pregnancy study. The material sequenced was CD4+ T cells from peripheral blood mononuclear cells, taken in the second trimester of pregnancy. The chain's CDR3 is CASSGQGYNNEQFF. As DNA, the CDR3 is TGTGCCAGCAGTGGACAGGGGTACAACAATGAGCAGTTCTTC.